The 2 T cell receptor beta chains reported below all come from one sample, sequenced in a study of a mutant IDH1 vaccine in newly diagnosed glioma. Repertoires were generated with immunoSEQ multiplex PCR, while TCRdb's copy carries only in-frame clones and drops some. The repertoire consists of under 95,000 clones, with around nine tenths occurring once and the leading ten covering about 0.6%. These TCRs' antigens remain unknown. Time point indicated: week 5, during vaccination. In every dose of vaccine, 300 ug of mutant IDH1 20-mer peptide was given alongside topical imiquimod. The starting material was PBMCs, obtained from a glioma patient whose treatment included an IDH1 peptide vaccine. The receptors derive from a woman aged 45 to 65 with glioma.

This clone was found once. The chain carries TRBV4-1 and TRBJ1-2; D is undetermined. The CDR3 loop spans 15 amino acids. CDR1 is MGHRA, CDR2 YSYEKL, per germline. V gave up 0 bases and J gave up 2 bases, with 10 bases separating them. The CDR3 nucleotides read TGCGCCAGCAGCCAAGAACGGCTCGTCAACTATGGCTACACCTTC. Translated: CASSQERLVNYGYTF.

CDR3 DNA: TGTGCCAGCAGTCCTCGGGCCCTCCCGGCTAACTATGGCTACACCTTC. It is translated as CASSPRALPANYGYTF. V gene TRBV28 combines with J gene TRBJ1-2; D is uncertain. Germline V gene lookup returns CDR1 MDHEN and CDR2 SYDVKM. CDR3 length equals 16 residues. The V gene lost 5 bases and the J gene lost 0 bases, with 16 bases spanning the gap.